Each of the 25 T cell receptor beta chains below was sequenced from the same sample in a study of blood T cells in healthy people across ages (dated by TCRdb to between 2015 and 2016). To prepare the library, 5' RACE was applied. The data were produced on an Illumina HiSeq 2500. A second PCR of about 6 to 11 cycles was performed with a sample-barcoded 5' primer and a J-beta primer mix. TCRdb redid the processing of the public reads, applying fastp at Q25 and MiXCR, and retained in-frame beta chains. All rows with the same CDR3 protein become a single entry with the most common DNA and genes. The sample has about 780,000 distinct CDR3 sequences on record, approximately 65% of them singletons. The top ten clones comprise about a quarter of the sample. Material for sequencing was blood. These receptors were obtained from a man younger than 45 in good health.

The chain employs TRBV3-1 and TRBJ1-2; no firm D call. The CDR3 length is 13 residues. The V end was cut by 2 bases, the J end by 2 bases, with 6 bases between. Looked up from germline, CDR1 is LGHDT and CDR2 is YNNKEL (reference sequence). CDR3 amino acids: CASSQLRNYGYTF. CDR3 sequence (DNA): TGTGCCAGCAGCCAACTCAGGAACTATGGCTACACCTTC.

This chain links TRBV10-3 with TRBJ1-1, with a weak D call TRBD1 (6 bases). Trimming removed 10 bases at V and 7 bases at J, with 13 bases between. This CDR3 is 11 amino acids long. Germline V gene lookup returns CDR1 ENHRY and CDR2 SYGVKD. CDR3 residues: CATERGNEAFF. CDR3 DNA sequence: TGTGCCACCGAAAGGGGGAATGAAGCTTTCTTT.

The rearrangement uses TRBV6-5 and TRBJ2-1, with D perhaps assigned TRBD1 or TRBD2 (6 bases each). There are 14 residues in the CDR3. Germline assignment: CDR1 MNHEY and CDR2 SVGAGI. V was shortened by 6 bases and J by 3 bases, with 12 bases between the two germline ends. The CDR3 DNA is TGTGCCAGCAGGGGGGGCGGGTTCTACAATGAGCAGTTCTTC. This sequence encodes CASRGGGFYNEQFF.

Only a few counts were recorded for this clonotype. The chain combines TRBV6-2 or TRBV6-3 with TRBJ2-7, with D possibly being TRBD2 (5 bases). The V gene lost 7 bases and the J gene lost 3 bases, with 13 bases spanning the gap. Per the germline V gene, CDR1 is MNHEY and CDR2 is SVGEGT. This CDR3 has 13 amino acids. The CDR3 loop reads CASTPGIHYEQYF. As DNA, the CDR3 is TGTGCCAGCACCCCGGGGATACACTACGAGCAGTACTTC.

The CDR3 here is CATQGAGKGIQYF. In DNA form, the CDR3 reads TGTGCCACACAGGGAGCCGGGAAGGGCATTCAGTACTTC. The chain is built from TRBV15 and TRBJ2-4, with D tentatively TRBD1 (6 bases). Germline V gene lookup returns CDR1 LNHNV and CDR2 YYDKDF (reference sequence). V lost 9 bases and J lost 9, with 18 bases in between. This CDR3 is built from 13 residues.

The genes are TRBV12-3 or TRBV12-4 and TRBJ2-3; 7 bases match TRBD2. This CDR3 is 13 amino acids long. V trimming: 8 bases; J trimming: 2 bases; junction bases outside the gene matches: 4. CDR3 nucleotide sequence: TGTGCCAGCGGGGGGGGGGACACAGATACGCAGTATTTT. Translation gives CASGGGDTDTQYF.

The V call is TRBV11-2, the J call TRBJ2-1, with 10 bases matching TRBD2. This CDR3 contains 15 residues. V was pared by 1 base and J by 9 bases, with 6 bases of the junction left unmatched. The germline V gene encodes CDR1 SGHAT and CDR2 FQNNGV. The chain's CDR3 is CASSLVTSGEVEQFF. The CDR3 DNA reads TGTGCCAGCAGCTTAGTAACTAGCGGGGAAGTTGAGCAGTTCTTC. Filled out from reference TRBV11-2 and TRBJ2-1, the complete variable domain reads EAGVAQSPRYKIIEKRQSVAFWCNPISGHATLYWYQQILGQGPKLLIQFQNNGVVDDSQLPKDRFSAERLKGVDSTLKIQPAKLEDSAVYLCASSLVTSGEVEQFFGPGTRLTVL.

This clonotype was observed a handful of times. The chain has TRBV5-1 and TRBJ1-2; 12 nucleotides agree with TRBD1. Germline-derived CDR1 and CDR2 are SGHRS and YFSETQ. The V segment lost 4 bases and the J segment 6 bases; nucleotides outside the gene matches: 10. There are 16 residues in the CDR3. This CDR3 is CASSPDGTGGSNGYTF. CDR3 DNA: TGCGCCAGCAGCCCGGATGGGACAGGGGGCAGTAATGGCTACACCTTC.

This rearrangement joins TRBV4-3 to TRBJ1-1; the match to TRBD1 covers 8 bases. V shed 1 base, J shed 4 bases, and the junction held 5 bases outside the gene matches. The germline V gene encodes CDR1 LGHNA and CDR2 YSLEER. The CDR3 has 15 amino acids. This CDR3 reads CASSQGTGRRTEAFF. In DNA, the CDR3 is TGCGCCAGCAGCCAAGGGACAGGGAGGCGCACTGAAGCTTTCTTT.

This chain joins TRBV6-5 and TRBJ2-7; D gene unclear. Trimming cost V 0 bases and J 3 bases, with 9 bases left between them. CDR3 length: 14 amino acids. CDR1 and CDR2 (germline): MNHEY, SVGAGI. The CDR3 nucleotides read TGTGCCAGCAGTTACTCTTTCGCGGTCTACGAGCAGTACTTC. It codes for CASSYSFAVYEQYF.

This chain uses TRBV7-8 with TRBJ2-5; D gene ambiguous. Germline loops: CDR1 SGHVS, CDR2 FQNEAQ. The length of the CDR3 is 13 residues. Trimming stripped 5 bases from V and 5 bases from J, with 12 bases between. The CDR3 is CASSPYLEETQYF. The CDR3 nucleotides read TGTGCCAGCAGCCCCTATCTAGAGGAGACCCAGTACTTC.

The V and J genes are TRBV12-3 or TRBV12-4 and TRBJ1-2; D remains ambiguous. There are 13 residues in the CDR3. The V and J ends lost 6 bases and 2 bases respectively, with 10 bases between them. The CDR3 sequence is CASRPAGNYGYTF. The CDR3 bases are TGTGCCAGCAGACCGGCGGGAAACTATGGCTACACCTTC.

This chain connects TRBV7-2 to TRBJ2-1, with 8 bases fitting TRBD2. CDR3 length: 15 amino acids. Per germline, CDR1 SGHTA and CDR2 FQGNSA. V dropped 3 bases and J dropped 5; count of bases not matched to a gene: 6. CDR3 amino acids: CASSLAGGLNNEQFF. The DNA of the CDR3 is TGTGCCAGCAGCTTGGCGGGGGGTCTTAACAATGAGCAGTTCTTC.

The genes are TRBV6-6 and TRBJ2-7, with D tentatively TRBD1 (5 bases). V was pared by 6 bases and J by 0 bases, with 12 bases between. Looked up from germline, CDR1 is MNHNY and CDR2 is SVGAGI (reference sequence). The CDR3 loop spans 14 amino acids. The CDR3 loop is CASSQDSYSYEQYF. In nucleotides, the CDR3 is TGTGCCAGCAGCCAAGACAGCTACTCCTACGAGCAGTACTTC.

The CDR3 here is CSAPELAGTQYF. The DNA for the CDR3 is TGCAGCGCCCCAGAGTTAGCTGGTACGCAGTATTTT. The chain joins TRBV29-1 to TRBJ2-3; D remains ambiguous. CDR3 length equals 12 residues. Germline CDR1 is SQVTM and CDR2 is ANQGSEA. V dropped 7 bases and J dropped 8 bases, with 16 bases sitting between them.

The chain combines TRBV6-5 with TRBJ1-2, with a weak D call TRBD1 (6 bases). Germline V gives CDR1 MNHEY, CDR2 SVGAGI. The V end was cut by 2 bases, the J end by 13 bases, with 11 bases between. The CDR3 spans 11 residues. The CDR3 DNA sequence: TGTGCCAGCAGTTACGGAGGGGGTTCCACCTTC. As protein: CASSYGGGSTF.

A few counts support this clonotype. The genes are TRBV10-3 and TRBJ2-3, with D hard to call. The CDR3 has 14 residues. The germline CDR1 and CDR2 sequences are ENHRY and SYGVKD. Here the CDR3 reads CAHGPSSSTDTQYF. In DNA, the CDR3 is TGTGCTCACGGTCCATCATCTAGCACAGATACGCAGTATTTT.

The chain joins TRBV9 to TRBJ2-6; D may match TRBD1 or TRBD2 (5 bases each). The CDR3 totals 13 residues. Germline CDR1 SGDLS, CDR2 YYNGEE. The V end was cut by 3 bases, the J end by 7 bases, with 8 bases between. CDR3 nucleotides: TGTGCCAGCAGCGATGGGGGAGCCAACGTCCTGACTTTC. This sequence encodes CASSDGGANVLTF.

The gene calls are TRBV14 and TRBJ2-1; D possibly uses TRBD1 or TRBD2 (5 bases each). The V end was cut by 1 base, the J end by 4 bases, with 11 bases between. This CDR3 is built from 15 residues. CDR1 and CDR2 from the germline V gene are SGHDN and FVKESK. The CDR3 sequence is CASSQVGVLYNEQFF. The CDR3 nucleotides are TGTGCCAGCAGCCAAGTGGGGGTACTGTACAATGAGCAGTTCTTC.

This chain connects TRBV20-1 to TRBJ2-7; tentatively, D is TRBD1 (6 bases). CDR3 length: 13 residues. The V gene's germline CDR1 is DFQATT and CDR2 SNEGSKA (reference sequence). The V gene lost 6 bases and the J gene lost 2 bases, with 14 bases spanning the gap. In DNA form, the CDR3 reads TGCAGTGCCGACGACAGGACCGCCTACGAGCAGTACTTC. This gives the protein CSADDRTAYEQYF.

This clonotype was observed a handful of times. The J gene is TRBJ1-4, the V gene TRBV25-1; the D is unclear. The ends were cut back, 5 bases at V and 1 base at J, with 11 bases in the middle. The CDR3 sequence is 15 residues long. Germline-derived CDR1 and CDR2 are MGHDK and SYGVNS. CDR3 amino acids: CASSNGRRTNEKLFF. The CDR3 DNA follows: TGTGCCAGCAGTAACGGACGGAGAACTAATGAAAAACTGTTTTTT.

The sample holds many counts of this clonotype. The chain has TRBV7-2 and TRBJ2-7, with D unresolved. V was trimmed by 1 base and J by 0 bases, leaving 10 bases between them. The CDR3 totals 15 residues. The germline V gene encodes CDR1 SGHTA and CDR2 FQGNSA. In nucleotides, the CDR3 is TGTGCCAGCAGCTTAGATACCCGTAGCTCCTACGAGCAGTACTTC. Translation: CASSLDTRSSYEQYF.

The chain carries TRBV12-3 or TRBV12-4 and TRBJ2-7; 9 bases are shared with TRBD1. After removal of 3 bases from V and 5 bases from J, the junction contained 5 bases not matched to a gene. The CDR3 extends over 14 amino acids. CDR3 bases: TGTGCCAGCAGTTTGAGTTGGGACAGGGACGAGCAGTACTTC. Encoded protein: CASSLSWDRDEQYF.

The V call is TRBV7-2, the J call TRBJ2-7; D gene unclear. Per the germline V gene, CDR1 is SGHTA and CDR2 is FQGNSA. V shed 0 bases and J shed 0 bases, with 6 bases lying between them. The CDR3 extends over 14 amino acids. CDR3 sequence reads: CASSLAQFSYEQYF. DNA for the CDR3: TGTGCCAGCAGCTTAGCACAGTTCTCCTACGAGCAGTACTTC.

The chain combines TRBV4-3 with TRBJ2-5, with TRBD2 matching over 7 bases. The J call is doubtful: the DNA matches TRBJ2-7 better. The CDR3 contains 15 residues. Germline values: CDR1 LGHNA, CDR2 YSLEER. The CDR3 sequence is CASSLGLPGTSEQYF. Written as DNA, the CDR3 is TGCGCCAGCAGCTTGGGACTACCAGGGACGAGCGAGCAGTACTTC.